This T cell receptor beta chain was profiled in a study of T cell changes during pregnancy in multiple sclerosis. Germline CDR1 is SGHAT and CDR2 is FQDESV (reference sequence). V was cut by 5 bases and J by 4 bases, with 12 bases left in between. CDR3 length equals 15 residues. Assay used: immunoSEQ multiplex PCR; TCRdb lists only in-frame clones, some missing. The repertoire has about 67,000 clones, 80% to 95% of them found once; the top ten carry 1.5% to 2%. The specimen was peripheral blood, collected in the first trimester of pregnancy. The chain couples TRBV11-1 to TRBJ2-6; tentative D call: TRBD2 (6 bases). The receptor was isolated from a female donor in good health, enrolled as a control in a pregnancy study. CDR3 region: CASSKLAAGANVLTF. In DNA, the CDR3 is TGTGCCAGCAGCAAACTAGCTGCGGGGGCCAACGTCCTGACTTTC. The entire variable domain, with the rest obtained from reference TRBV11-1 and TRBJ2-6, is as follows: EAEVAQSPRYKITEKSQAVAFWCDPISGHATLYWYRQILGQGPELLVQFQDESVVDDSQLPKDRFSAERLKGVDSTLKIQPAELGDSAMYLCASSKLAAGANVLTFGAGSRLTVL.